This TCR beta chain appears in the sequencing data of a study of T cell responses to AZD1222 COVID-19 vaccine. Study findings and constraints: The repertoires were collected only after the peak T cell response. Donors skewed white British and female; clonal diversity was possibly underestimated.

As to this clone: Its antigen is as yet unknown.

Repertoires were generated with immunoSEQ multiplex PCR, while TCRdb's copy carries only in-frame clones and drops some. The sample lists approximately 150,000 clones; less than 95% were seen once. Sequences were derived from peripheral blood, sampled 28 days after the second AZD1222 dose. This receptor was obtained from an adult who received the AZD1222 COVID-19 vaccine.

The CDR3 spells CASSLSGWYNQPQHF. Written as DNA, the CDR3 is TGTGCCAGCAGTTTATCAGGGTGGTACAATCAGCCCCAGCATTTT. The chain employs TRBV27 and TRBJ1-5, with no clear D. This CDR3 spans 15 amino acids. CDR1 and CDR2 (germline): MNHEY, SMNVEV (reference sequence). V lost 0 bases, J lost 3 bases, and 9 bases lay in between.